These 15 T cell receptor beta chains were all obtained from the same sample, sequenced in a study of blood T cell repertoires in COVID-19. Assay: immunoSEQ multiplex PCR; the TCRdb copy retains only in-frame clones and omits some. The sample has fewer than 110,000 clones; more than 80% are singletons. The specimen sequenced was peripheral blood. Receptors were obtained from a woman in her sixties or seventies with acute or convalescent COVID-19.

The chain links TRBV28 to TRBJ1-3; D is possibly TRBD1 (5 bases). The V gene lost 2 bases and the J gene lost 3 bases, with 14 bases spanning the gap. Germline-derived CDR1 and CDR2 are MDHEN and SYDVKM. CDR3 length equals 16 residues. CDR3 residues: CASSLSQRGDGNTIYF. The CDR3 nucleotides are TGTGCCAGCAGTTTAAGTCAACGGGGGGATGGAAACACCATATATTTT.

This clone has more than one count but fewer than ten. The CDR3 bases are TGTGCCAGCTCACCACCCGGGACACGGGATGAAAAACTGTTTTTT. As protein: CASSPPGTRDEKLFF. This chain connects TRBV18 to TRBJ1-4, with D perhaps TRBD1 (6 bases). Deletions cut 0 bases from V and 6 bases from J, with 11 bases between. This CDR3 comprises 15 residues. Germline V gives CDR1 KGHSH, CDR2 LQKENI.

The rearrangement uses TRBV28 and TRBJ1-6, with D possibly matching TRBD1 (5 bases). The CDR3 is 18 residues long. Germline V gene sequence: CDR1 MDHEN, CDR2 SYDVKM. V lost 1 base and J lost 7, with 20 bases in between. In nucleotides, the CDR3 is TGTGCCAGCAGTTTATATGGCAGGGTCGCGGTTGACAATTCACCCCTCCACTTT. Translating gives CASSLYGRVAVDNSPLHF.

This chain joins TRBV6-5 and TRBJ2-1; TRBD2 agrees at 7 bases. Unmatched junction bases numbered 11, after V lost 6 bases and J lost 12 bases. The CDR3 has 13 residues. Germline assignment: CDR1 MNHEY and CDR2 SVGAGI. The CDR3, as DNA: TGTGCCAGCAGCCTAGCGGACGGTGTTAGGCAGTTCTTC. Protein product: CASSLADGVRQFF.

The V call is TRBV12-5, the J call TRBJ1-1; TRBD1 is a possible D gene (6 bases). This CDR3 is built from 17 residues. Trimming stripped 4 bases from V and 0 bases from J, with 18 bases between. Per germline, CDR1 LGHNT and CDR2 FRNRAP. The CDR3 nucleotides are TGTGCTAGTGGTTCAGTGGTCAGGGGATGGGTGAACACTGAAGCTTTCTTT. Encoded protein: CASGSVVRGWVNTEAFF. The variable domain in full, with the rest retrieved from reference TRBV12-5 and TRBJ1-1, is DARVTQTPRHKVTEMGQEVTMRCQPILGHNTVFWYRQTMMQGLELLAYFRNRAPLDDSGMPKDRFSAEMPDATLATLKIQPSEPRDSAVYFCASGSVVRGWVNTEAFFGQGTRLTVV.

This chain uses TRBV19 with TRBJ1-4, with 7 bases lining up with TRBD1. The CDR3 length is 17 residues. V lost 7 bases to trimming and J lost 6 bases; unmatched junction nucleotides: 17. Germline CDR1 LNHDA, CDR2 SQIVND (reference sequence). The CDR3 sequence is CASTTTPHRGGYEKLFF. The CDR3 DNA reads TGTGCCAGTACCACCACCCCCCACAGGGGCGGCTATGAAAAACTGTTTTTT.

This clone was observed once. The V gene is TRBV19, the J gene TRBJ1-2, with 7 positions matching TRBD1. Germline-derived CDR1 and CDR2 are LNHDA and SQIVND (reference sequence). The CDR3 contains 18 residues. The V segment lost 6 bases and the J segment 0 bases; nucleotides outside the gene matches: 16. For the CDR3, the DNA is TGTGCCAGTAGCAACTCCCCCGGGACAGTTCATTCTAACTATGGCTACACCTTC. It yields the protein CASSNSPGTVHSNYGYTF.

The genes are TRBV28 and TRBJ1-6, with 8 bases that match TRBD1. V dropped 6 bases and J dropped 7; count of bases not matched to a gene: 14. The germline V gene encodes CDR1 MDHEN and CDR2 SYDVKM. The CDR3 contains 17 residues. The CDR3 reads CASSHLIGTGGNSPLHF. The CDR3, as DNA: TGTGCCAGCAGCCACCTAATTGGGACAGGTGGAAATTCACCCCTCCACTTT.

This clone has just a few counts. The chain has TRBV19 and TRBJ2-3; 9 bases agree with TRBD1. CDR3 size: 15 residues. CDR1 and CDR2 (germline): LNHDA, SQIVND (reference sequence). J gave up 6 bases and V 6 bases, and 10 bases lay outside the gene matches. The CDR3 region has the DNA TGTGCCAGTAGCCCGGGGACAGGGTACCGGGATACGCAGTATTTT. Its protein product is CASSPGTGYRDTQYF.

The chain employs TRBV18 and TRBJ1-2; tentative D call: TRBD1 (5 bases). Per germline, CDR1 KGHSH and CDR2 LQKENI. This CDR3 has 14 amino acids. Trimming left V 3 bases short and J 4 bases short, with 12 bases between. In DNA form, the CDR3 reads TGTGCCAGCTCACCGCGAGACAGATTCTATGGCTACACCTTC. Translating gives CASSPRDRFYGYTF.

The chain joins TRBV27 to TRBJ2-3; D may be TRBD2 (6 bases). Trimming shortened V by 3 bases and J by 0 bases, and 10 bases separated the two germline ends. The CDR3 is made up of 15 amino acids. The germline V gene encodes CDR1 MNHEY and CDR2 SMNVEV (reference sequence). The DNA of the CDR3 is TGTGCCAGCAGTTTCTTAGCGGAGAGCACAGATACGCAGTATTTT. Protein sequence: CASSFLAESTDTQYF.

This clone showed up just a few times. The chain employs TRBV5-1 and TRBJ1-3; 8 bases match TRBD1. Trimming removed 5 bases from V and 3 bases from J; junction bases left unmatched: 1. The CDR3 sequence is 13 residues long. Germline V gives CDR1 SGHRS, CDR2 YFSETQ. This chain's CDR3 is CASRTGDGNTIYF. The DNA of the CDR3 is TGCGCCAGCAGGACAGGGGATGGAAACACCATATATTTT.

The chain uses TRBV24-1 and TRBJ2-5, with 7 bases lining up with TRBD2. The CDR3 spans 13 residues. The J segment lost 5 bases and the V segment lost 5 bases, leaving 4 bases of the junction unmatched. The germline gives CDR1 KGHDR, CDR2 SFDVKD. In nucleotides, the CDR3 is TGTGCCACCAGTGTCGGGGGGTTCGAGACCCAGTACTTC. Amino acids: CATSVGGFETQYF.

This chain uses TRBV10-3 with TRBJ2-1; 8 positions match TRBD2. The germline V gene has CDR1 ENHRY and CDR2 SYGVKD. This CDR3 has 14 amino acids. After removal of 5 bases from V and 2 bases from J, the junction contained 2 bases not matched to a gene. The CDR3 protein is CAISIAGTYNEQFF. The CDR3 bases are TGTGCCATCAGTATAGCGGGAACCTACAATGAGCAGTTCTTC.

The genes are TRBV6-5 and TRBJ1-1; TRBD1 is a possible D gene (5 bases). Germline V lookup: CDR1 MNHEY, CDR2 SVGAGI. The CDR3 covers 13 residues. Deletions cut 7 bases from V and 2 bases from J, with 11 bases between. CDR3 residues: CASKLGVNTEAFF. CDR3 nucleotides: TGTGCCAGCAAGTTAGGGGTAAACACTGAAGCTTTCTTT.